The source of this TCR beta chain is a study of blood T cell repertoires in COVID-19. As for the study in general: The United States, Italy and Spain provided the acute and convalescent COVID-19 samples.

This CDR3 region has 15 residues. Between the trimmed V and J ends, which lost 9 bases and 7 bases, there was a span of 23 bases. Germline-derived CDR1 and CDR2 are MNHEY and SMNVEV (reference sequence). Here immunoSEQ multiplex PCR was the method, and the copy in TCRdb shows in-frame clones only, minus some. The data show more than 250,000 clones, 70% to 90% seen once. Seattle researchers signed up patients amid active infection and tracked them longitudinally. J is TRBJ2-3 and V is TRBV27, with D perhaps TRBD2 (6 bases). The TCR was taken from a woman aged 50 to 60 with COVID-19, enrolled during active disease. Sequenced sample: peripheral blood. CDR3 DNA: TGTGCCAGTCAATCAGGGAGGACGGCGATCAATACGCAGTATTTT. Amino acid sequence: CASQSGRTAINTQYF.